The entry that follows covers one T cell receptor beta chain sequence. Its antigen is not identified. Pooled together were second doses at about 4 or about 12 weeks. Clones were read by immunoSEQ multiplex PCR, and TCRdb kept only the in-frame ones, dropping some. The data contain approximately 130,000 clones, 88% of them singletons. Trimming removed 2 bases from V and 0 bases from J, with 14 bases in between. This CDR3 is 16 amino acids long. Per germline, CDR1 SGHVS and CDR2 FQNEAQ. The entry originates in a study of T cell responses to AZD1222 COVID-19 vaccine. Study-wide results and caveats: Females outnumbered males among donors, who were mostly white British; clonal diversity was possibly underestimated. Vaccine-associated CD4 TCRs spanned spike, dominant at 160-218 and 743-854.

This chain joins TRBV7-8 and TRBJ2-7; D may correspond to TRBD1 or TRBD2 (6 bases each). The input for sequencing was peripheral blood, taken 28 days after the second AZD1222 dose. The TCR sequence derives from an adult who received the AZD1222 COVID-19 vaccine. The CDR3, as DNA: TGTGCCAGCAGCTTAAGGGGGGTTTTTACCTCCTACGAGCAGTACTTC. Protein sequence: CASSLRGVFTSYEQYF.